Each of the 18 T cell receptor beta chains below was sequenced from the same sample in a study of control samples from healthy donors and cancer patients. TCRdb's table, derived via immunoSEQ multiplex PCR, lists solely in-frame clones and lacks some. The table includes around 130,000 clones, roughly 89% detected once. The sample taken for sequencing was blood. The receptors derive from a man younger than 45 in good health.

The genes are TRBV3-1 (or the pseudogene TRBV3-2) and TRBJ1-2; TRBD1 matches at 7 bases. V gave up 0 bases and J gave up 8 bases; unmatched junction bases: 3. Germline-derived CDR1 and CDR2 are LGHDT and YNNKEL (reference sequence). The CDR3 contains 13 residues. The CDR3 nucleotides read TGTGCCAGCAGCCAAGATCTACAGGGGGGCTACACCTTC. Amino acids: CASSQDLQGGYTF.

The chain has TRBV6-5 and TRBJ1-2, with unresolved D. This CDR3 has 13 amino acids. Trimming left V 2 bases short and J 6 bases short, with 10 bases between. Germline CDR1 is MNHEY and CDR2 is SVGAGI. In nucleotides, the CDR3 is TGTGCCAGCAGTTACGGCCCTTCCCATGGCTACACCTTC. Translating it yields CASSYGPSHGYTF.

The chain combines TRBV2 with TRBJ2-7, with D perhaps matching TRBD2 (5 bases). V was clipped by 3 bases and J by 2 bases, with 8 bases between them. Germline CDR1 is SNHLY and CDR2 is FYNNEI. This CDR3 has 13 residues. The CDR3 spells CASSERVAYEQYF. The CDR3 DNA sequence: TGTGCCAGCAGTGAGAGGGTTGCCTACGAGCAGTACTTC. The whole variable domain, remainder taken from reference TRBV2 and TRBJ2-7, is EPEVTQTPSHQVTQMGQEVILRCVPISNHLYFYWYRQILGQKVEFLVSFYNNEISEKSEIFDDQFSVERPDGSNFTLKIRSTKLEDSAMYFCASSERVAYEQYFGPGTRLTVT.

The rearrangement uses TRBV5-5 and TRBJ2-5, with 9 bases matching TRBD1. Germline V gives CDR1 SGHKS, CDR2 YYEKEE (reference sequence). J was trimmed by 2 bases and V by 4 bases; bases with no gene match: 3. This CDR3 contains 14 residues. This chain's CDR3 is CASSQGQGQETQYF. The CDR3, as DNA: TGTGCCAGCAGCCAGGGACAGGGTCAAGAGACCCAGTACTTC.

The chain is built from TRBV12-5 and TRBJ2-5; TRBD1 aligns across 8 bases. CDR1 LGHNT and CDR2 FRNRAP come from the germline V gene. V lost 3 bases, J lost 4 bases, and 10 bases stayed unmatched. The CDR3 totals 16 residues. CDR3 sequence reads: CASGFGEGQGPETQYF. The CDR3 DNA sequence: TGTGCTAGTGGTTTTGGGGAAGGACAGGGACCAGAGACCCAGTACTTC.

This clone was counted between two and nine times. V gene TRBV5-1 combines with J gene TRBJ1-2, with D perhaps matching TRBD1 (6 bases). The CDR3 is 14 residues long. In germline, CDR1 is SGHRS, CDR2 YFSETQ. Deletions cut 4 bases from V and 4 bases from J, with 14 bases between. This CDR3 reads CASSALQGPYGYTF. Here the CDR3 DNA reads TGCGCCAGCAGCGCTTTACAGGGCCCCTATGGCTACACCTTC. The full variable domain, in which reference TRBV5-1 and TRBJ1-2 provide the parts outside the CDR3, is KAGVTQTPRYLIKTRGQQVTLSCSPISGHRSVSWYQQTPGQGLQFLFEYFSETQRNKGNFPGRFSGRQFSNSRSEMNVSTLELGDSALYLCASSALQGPYGYTFGSGTRLTVV.

The chain is built from TRBV27 and TRBJ1-1, with TRBD1 matching 9 bases. J lost 6 bases, V lost 3 bases, and 8 bases had no gene match. The CDR3 is 15 amino acids. Germline V gene lookup returns CDR1 MNHEY and CDR2 SMNVEV (reference sequence). CDR3 amino acids: CASSFLTGGFAEAFF. The CDR3 DNA reads as TGTGCCAGCAGTTTCCTTACAGGGGGCTTCGCTGAAGCTTTCTTT.

CDR3 DNA sequence: TGTGCTAGTGGTTTGTTTGGGACGGTTGAAGCTTTCTTT. Amino acid sequence: CASGLFGTVEAFF. The rearrangement links TRBV12-5 to TRBJ1-1; D may be TRBD1 (5 bases). CDR1 is LGHNT, CDR2 FRNRAP, per germline. Trimming took 2 bases from V and 7 from J, leaving 11 bases between them. This CDR3 spans 13 amino acids.

The chain carries TRBV6-4 and TRBJ1-6; TRBD1 is a possible D gene (5 bases). Germline V gene data show CDR1 as MRHNA and CDR2 as SNTAGT. CDR3 length equals 13 residues. Deletions cut 7 bases from V and 8 bases from J, with 12 bases between. CDR3 nucleotide sequence: TGTGCCAGCACCCAGGGAAGGGATTCACCCCTCCACTTT. It yields the protein CASTQGRDSPLHF.

The chain is built from TRBV30 and TRBJ1-4, with 7 bases aligning to TRBD1. The V gene's germline CDR1 is GTSNPN and CDR2 SVGIG (reference sequence). The CDR3 extends over 14 amino acids. V lost 2 bases to trimming and J lost 8 bases; unmatched junction nucleotides: 8. CDR3 region: CAWSRDSPQEKLFF. The CDR3 bases are TGTGCCTGGAGTCGGGACAGTCCGCAGGAAAAACTGTTTTTT.

The genes are TRBV25-1 and TRBJ1-2; maybe TRBD1 (5 bases). Trimming left V 5 bases short and J 4 bases short, with 14 bases between. Germline V CDR1 and CDR2: MGHDK, SYGVNS. This CDR3 contains 14 residues. The CDR3 here is CASSNIAGTYGYTF. The CDR3 DNA reads TGTGCCAGCAGTAACATCGCCGGGACCTATGGCTACACCTTC.

This chain connects TRBV18 to TRBJ2-6; 9 nucleotides agree with TRBD1. The V and J ends lost 6 bases and 0 bases, in that order; junction bases with no gene match: 9. The CDR3 spans 18 residues. CDR1 is KGHSH, CDR2 LQKENI, per germline. The CDR3 DNA reads TGTGCCAGCTCCTCTCGCCGGGACAGGGTCTCTGGGGCCAACGTCCTGACTTTC. Its translation: CASSSRRDRVSGANVLTF.

The table lists this clone with a count of one. V usage is TRBV11-2 and J usage is TRBJ1-2; 7 bases are a match to TRBD1. J gave up 4 bases and V 5 bases, and 10 bases lay outside the gene matches. CDR1 and CDR2 (germline): SGHAT, FQNNGV. The CDR3 is made up of 15 amino acids. This chain's CDR3 is CASSQPPTGTYGYTF. The CDR3 bases are TGTGCCAGCAGCCAACCCCCGACAGGGACCTATGGCTACACCTTC.

The chain couples TRBV7-9 to TRBJ1-5; D unresolved. Trimming took 1 base from V and 7 from J, leaving 8 bases between them. In germline, CDR1 is SEHNR, CDR2 FQNEAQ (reference sequence). The CDR3 is made up of 13 amino acids. This chain's CDR3 is CASSLGVGQPQHF. Here the CDR3 DNA reads TGTGCCAGCAGCTTAGGAGTGGGCCAGCCCCAGCATTTT.

The chain employs TRBV6-6 and TRBJ1-4; TRBD1 aligns across 8 bases. This CDR3 contains 14 residues. V lost 5 bases, J lost 8 bases, and 7 bases stayed unmatched. The germline gives CDR1 MNHNY, CDR2 SVGAGI (reference sequence). The CDR3 DNA is TGTGCCAGCAGTGACAGGGGAATGTGGGAAAAACTGTTTTTT. This sequence encodes CASSDRGMWEKLFF.

The rearrangement joins TRBV30 to TRBJ1-5; D gene unclear. The length of the CDR3 is 13 residues. Germline CDR1 GTSNPN, CDR2 SVGIG (reference sequence). The germline V and J ends were trimmed by 3 bases and 2 bases, with 8 bases remaining between them. The CDR3 protein is CAWRVAGNQPQHF. The CDR3 region has the DNA TGTGCCTGGAGGGTAGCGGGCAATCAGCCCCAGCATTTT. Filled out from reference TRBV30 and TRBJ1-5, the complete variable domain reads SQTIHQWPATLVQPVGSPLSLECTVEGTSNPNLYWYRQAAGRGLQLLFYSVGIGQISSEVPQNLSASRPQDRQFILSSKKLLLSDSGFYLCAWRVAGNQPQHFGDGTRLSIL.

The rearrangement joins TRBV7-9 to TRBJ2-7; tentative D call: TRBD1 (6 bases). The CDR3 runs 14 residues. V was trimmed by 4 bases and J by 2 bases, leaving 12 bases between them. Germline V gives CDR1 SEHNR, CDR2 FQNEAQ (reference sequence). CDR3 coding DNA: TGTGCCAGCAGCTCCGGGACAAGTACCTACGAGCAGTACTTC. Translation gives CASSSGTSTYEQYF.

The J gene is TRBJ2-1, the V gene TRBV29-1; no clear D gene. Trimming took off 1 base at V and 0 bases at J, with 7 bases between the two ends. Germline CDR1 and CDR2: SQVTM and ANQGSEA. The CDR3 is 14 residues long. The CDR3 spells CSVEGGDSYNEQFF. CDR3 in DNA: TGCAGCGTTGAAGGTGGGGACTCCTACAATGAGCAGTTCTTC.